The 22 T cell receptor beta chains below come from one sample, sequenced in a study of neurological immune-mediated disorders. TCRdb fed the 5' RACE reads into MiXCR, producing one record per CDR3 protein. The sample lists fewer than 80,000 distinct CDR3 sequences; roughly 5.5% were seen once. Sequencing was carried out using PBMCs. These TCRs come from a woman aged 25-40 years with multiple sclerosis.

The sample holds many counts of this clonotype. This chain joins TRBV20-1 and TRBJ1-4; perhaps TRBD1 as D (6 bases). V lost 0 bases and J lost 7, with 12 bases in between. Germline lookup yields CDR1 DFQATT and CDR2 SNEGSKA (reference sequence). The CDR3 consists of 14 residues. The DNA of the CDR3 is TGCAGTGCTAGAGAACAGGGAGGGATTGAAAAACTGTTTTTT. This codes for CSAREQGGIEKLFF.

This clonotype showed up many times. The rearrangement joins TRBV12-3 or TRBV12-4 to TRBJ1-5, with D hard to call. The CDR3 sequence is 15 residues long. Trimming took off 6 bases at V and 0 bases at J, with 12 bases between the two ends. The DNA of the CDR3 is TGTGCCAGCAGATCCCGATCGGATAGCAATCAGCCCCAGCATTTT. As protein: CASRSRSDSNQPQHF.

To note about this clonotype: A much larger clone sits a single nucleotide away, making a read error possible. CDR3 sequence: CANSDIAGGRRETQYF. The CDR3, as DNA: TGCGCCAACAGTGACATAGCGGGGGGCCGTCGAGAGACCCAGTACTTC. The J gene is TRBJ2-5, the V gene TRBV10-2; TRBD2 agrees at 10 bases. In germline, CDR1 is WSHSY, CDR2 SAAADI. The CDR3 length is 16 residues.

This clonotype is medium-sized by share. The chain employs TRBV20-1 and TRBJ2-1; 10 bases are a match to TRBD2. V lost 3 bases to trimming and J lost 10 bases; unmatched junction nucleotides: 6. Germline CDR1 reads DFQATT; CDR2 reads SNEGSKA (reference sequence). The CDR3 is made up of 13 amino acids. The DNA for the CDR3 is TGCAGTGCTAGGGGGGCACTAGCGGGGGAGCAGTTCTTC. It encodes CSARGALAGEQFF.

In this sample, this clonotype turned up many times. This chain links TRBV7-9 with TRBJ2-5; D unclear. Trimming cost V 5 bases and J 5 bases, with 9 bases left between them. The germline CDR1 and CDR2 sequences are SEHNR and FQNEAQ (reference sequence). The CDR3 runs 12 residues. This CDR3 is CASSPVRETQYF. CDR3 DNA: TGTGCCAGCAGCCCGGTCCGGGAGACCCAGTACTTC.

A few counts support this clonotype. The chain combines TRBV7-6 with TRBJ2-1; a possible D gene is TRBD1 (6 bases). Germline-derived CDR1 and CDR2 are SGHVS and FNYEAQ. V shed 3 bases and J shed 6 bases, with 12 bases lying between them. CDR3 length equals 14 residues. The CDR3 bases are TGTGCCAGCAGCTTCGGACAGCCAAGCAATGAGCAGTTCTTC. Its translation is CASSFGQPSNEQFF.

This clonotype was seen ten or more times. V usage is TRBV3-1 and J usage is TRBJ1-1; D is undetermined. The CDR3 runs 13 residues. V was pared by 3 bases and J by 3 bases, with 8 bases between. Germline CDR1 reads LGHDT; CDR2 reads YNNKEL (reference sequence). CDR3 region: CASSQAPDTEAFF. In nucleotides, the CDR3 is TGTGCCAGCAGCCAGGCACCGGACACTGAAGCTTTCTTT. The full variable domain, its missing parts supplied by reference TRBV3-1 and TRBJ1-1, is DTAVSQTPKYLVTQMGNDKSIKCEQNLGHDTMYWYKQDSKKFLKIMFSYNNKELIINETVPNRFSPKSPDKAHLNLHINSLELGDSAVYFCASSQAPDTEAFFGQGTRLTVV.

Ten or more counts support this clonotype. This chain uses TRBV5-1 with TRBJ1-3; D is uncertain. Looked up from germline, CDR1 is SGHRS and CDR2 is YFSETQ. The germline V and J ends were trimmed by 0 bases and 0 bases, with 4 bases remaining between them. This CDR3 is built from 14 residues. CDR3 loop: CASSLEGSGNTIYF. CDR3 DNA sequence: TGCGCCAGCAGCTTGGAGGGCTCTGGAAACACCATATATTTT.

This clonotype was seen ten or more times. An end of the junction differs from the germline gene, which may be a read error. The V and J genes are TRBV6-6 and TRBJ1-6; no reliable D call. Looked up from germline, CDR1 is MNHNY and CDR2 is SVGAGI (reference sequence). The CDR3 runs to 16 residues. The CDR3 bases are TGTGCCAGCAGTTACCCGGGAGGGTCCTATAATTCACCCCTCAACTTT. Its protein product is CASSYPGGSYNSPLNF.

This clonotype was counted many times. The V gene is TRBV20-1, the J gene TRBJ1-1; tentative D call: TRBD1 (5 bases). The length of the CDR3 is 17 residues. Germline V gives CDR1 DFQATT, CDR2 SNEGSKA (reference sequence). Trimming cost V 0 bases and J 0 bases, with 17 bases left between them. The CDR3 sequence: CSARDRVGGAVNTEAFF. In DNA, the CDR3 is TGCAGTGCTAGAGATCGGGTGGGTGGGGCAGTGAACACTGAAGCTTTCTTT.

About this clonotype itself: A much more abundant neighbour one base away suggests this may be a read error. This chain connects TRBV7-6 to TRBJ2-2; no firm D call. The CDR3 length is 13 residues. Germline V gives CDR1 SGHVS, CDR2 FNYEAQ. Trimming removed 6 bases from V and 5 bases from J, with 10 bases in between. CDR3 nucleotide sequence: TGTGCCAGCAGAGTGGGATTAACCGGGGAGCTGTTTTTT. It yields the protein CASRVGLTGELFF.

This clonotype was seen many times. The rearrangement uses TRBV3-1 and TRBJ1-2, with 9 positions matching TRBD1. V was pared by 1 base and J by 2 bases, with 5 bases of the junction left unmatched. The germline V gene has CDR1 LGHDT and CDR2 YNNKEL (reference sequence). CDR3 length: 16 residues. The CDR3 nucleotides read TGTGCCAGCAGCCAAGGAACTGGACAGGGGAACTATGGCTACACCTTC. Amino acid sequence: CASSQGTGQGNYGYTF. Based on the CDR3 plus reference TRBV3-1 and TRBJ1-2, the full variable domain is DTAVSQTPKYLVTQMGNDKSIKCEQNLGHDTMYWYKQDSKKFLKIMFSYNNKELIINETVPNRFSPKSPDKAHLNLHINSLELGDSAVYFCASSQGTGQGNYGYTFGSGTRLTVV.

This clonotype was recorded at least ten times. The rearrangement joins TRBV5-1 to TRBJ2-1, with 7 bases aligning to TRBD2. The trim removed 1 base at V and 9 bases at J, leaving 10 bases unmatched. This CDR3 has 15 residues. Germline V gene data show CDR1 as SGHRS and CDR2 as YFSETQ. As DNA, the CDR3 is TGCGCCAGCAGCTTGCGTAGCGGGTGGGGTAGTGAGCAGTTCTTC. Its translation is CASSLRSGWGSEQFF.

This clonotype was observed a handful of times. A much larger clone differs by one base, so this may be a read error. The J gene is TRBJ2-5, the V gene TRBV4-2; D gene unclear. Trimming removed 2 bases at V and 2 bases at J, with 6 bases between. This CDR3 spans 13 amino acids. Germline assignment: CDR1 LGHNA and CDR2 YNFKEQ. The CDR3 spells CASSQTPQETQYF. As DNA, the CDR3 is TGTGCCAGCAGCCAAACTCCACAAGAGACCCAGTACTTC.

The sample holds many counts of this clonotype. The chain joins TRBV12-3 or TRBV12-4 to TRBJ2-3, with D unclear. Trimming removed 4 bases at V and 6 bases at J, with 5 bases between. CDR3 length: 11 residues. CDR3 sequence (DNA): TGTGCCAGCAGTTCCCTGGATACGCAGTATTTT. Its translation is CASSSLDTQYF.

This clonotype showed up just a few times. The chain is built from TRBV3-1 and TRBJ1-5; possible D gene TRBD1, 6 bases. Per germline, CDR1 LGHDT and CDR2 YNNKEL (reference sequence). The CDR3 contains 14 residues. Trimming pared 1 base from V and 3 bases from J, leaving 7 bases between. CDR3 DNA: TGTGCCAGCAGCCAAGGGGACATCAATCAGCCCCAGCATTTT. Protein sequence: CASSQGDINQPQHF.

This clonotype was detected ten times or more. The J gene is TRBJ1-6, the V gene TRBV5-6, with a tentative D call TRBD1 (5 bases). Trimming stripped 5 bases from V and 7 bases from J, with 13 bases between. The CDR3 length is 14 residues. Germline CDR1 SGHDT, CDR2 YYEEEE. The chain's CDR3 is CASSLGTINSPLHF. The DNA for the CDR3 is TGTGCCAGCAGTTTAGGGACCATCAATTCACCCCTCCACTTT.

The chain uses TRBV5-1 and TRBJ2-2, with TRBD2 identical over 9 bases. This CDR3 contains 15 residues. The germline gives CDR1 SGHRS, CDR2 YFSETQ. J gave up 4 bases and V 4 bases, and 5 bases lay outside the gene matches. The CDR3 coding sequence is TGCGCCAGCAGCCCTAGCGGGGAGGCCACCGGGGAGCTGTTTTTT. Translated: CASSPSGEATGELFF.

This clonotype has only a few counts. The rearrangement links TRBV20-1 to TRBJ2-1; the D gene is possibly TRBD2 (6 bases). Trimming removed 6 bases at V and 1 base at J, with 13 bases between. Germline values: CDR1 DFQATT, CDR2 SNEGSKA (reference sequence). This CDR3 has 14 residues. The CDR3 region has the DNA TGCAGTGCAACGAGGGACTTTTCCTACAATGAGCAGTTCTTC. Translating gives CSATRDFSYNEQFF.

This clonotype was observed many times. CDR3 sequence: CASSATSGGYNEQFF. The CDR3 nucleotides read TGCGCCAGCAGCGCGACTAGCGGGGGCTACAATGAGCAGTTCTTC. The J gene is TRBJ2-1, the V gene TRBV5-1; the match to TRBD2 covers 12 bases. V was clipped by 4 bases and J by 3 bases; unmatched bases: 2. The CDR3 contains 15 residues. Looked up from germline, CDR1 is SGHRS and CDR2 is YFSETQ.

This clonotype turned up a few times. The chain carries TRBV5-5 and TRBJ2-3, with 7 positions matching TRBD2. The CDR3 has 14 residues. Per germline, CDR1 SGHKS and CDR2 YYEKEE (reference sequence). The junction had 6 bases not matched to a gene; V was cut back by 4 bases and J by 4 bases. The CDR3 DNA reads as TGTGCCAGCAGCACGGAGCTAGCGGCAGATACGCAGTATTTT. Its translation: CASSTELAADTQYF. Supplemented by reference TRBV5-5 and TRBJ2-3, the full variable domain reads DAGVTQSPTHLIKTRGQQVTLRCSPISGHKSVSWYQQVLGQGPQFIFQYYEKEERGRGNFPDRFSARQFPNYSSELNVNALLLGDSALYLCASSTELAADTQYFGPGTRLTVL.

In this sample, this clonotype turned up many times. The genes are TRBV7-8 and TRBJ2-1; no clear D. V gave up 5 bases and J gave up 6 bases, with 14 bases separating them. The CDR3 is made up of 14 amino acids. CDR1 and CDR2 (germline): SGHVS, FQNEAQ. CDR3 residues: CASSERIRSNEQFF. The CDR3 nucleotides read TGTGCCAGCAGCGAACGGATACGGAGCAATGAGCAGTTCTTC.